These 7 T cell receptor beta chains were all obtained from the same sample, sequenced in a study of response to subunit inactivated influenza vaccine. TCRdb analysed the RT-PCR reads with MiXCR anew, one entry per CDR3 protein. The sample shows hundreds of thousands of distinct CDR3 sequences, 15% to 20% of them seen only once. Source: PBMCs from blood, taken approximately 5 days after vaccination. The receptors here all came from a man aged 45-65 years who received an inactivated influenza vaccine.

The chain employs TRBV7-9 and TRBJ2-1, with 9 bases matching TRBD2. J was trimmed by 6 bases and V by 1 base; bases with no gene match: 4. This CDR3 has 15 residues. Germline lookup yields CDR1 SEHNR and CDR2 FQNEAQ (reference sequence). The CDR3: CASSLDISGGNEQFF. CDR3 sequence (DNA): TGTGCCAGCAGCTTAGACATTAGCGGGGGCAATGAGCAGTTCTTC. Full variable domain (rest looked up from reference TRBV7-9 and TRBJ2-1): DTGVSQNPRHKITKRGQNVTFRCDPISEHNRLYWYRQTLGQGPEFLTYFQNEAQLEKSRLLSDRFSAERPKGSFSTLEIQRTEQGDSAMYLCASSLDISGGNEQFFGPGTRLTVL.

This clonotype appeared a few times. The chain joins TRBV5-8 to TRBJ1-2; D gene ambiguous. Between the trimmed V and J ends, which lost 2 bases and 2 bases, there was a span of 13 bases. The CDR3 covers 15 residues. From germline, CDR1 is SGHTS and CDR2 YDEGEE. CDR3 sequence (DNA): TGTGCCAGCAGCTTAAGCTCCGTACAAAACTATGGCTACACCTTC. It yields the protein CASSLSSVQNYGYTF.

The chain carries TRBV20-1 and TRBJ2-7; no reliable D call. Germline loops: CDR1 DFQATT, CDR2 SNEGSKA (reference sequence). Trimming left V 7 bases short and J 3 bases short, with 7 bases between. The CDR3 has 10 residues. CDR3 bases: TGCAGTGGAGTCCGCTACGAGCAGTACTTC. Translation gives CSGVRYEQYF.

This chain connects TRBV7-2 to TRBJ2-7; D unclear. CDR3 length equals 13 residues. Trimming took 5 bases from V and 9 from J, leaving 17 bases between them. Germline CDR1 is SGHTA and CDR2 is FQGNSA. The CDR3 reads CASSPPGRWGQYF. CDR3 coding DNA: TGTGCCAGCAGCCCCCCCGGTCGTTGGGGGCAGTACTTC.

This chain links TRBV15 with TRBJ1-4, with TRBD1 matching over 7 bases. CDR3 length equals 14 residues. Trimming took 6 bases from V and 8 from J; bases not matched to a gene: 9. Germline values: CDR1 LNHNV, CDR2 YYDKDF (reference sequence). CDR3 amino acids: CATRQGTWAEKLFF. CDR3 nucleotides: TGTGCCACCAGACAGGGGACCTGGGCGGAAAAACTGTTTTTT. The full variable domain, its missing parts supplied by reference TRBV15 and TRBJ1-4, is DAMVIQNPRYQVTQFGKPVTLSCSQTLNHNVMYWYQQKSSQAPKLLFHYYDKDFNNEADTPDNFQSRRPNTSFCFLDIRSPGLGDTAMYLCATRQGTWAEKLFFGSGTQLSVL.

This clonotype was observed a few times. The chain employs TRBV11-1 and TRBJ2-1, with 11 bases matching TRBD2. The CDR3 sequence is 19 residues long. The germline gives CDR1 SGHAT, CDR2 FQDESV (reference sequence). The J segment lost 4 bases and the V segment lost 5 bases, leaving 16 bases of the junction unmatched. This CDR3 reads CASSPDTTKLAGAYNEQFF. The DNA of the CDR3 is TGTGCCAGCAGCCCCGACACCACCAAACTAGCGGGAGCATACAATGAGCAGTTCTTC.

The V gene is TRBV9, the J gene TRBJ2-7, with 7 bases identical to TRBD2. The V gene's germline CDR1 is SGDLS and CDR2 YYNGEE. The CDR3 is made up of 15 amino acids. V gave up 0 bases and J gave up 2 bases; unmatched junction bases: 5. CDR3 residues: CASSVEKGGTYEQYF. Written as DNA, the CDR3 is TGTGCCAGCAGCGTAGAGAAGGGAGGGACCTACGAGCAGTACTTC. The full variable domain, with the rest looked up from reference TRBV9 and TRBJ2-7, is DSGVTQTPKHLITATGQRVTLRCSPRSGDLSVYWYQQSLDQGLQFLIQYYNGEERAKGNILERFSAQQFPDLHSELNLSSLELGDSALYFCASSVEKGGTYEQYFGPGTRLTVT.